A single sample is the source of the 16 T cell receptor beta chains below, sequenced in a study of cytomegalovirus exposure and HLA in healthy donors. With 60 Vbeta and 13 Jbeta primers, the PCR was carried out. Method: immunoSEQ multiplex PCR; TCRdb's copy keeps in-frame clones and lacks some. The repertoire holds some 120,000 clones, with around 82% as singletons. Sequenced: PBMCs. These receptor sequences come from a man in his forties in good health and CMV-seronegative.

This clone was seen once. This CDR3 is CATREGANLGGYTF. The CDR3 nucleotides are TGTGCCACCAGGGAGGGGGCCAATCTTGGTGGCTACACCTTC. The chain uses TRBV15 and TRBJ1-2, with 7 bases matching TRBD1. Germline CDR1 reads LNHNV; CDR2 reads YYDKDF (reference sequence). The junction had 11 bases not matched to a gene; V was cut back by 6 bases and J by 7 bases. The CDR3 totals 14 residues.

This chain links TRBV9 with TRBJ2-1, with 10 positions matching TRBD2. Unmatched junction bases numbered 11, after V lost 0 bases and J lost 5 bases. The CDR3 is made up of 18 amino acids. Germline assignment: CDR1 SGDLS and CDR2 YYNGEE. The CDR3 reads CASSVELAGKTSHNEQFF. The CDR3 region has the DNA TGTGCCAGCAGCGTAGAACTAGCGGGGAAAACTTCCCACAATGAGCAGTTCTTC. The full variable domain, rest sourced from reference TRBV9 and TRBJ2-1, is DSGVTQTPKHLITATGQRVTLRCSPRSGDLSVYWYQQSLDQGLQFLIQYYNGEERAKGNILERFSAQQFPDLHSELNLSSLELGDSALYFCASSVELAGKTSHNEQFFGPGTRLTVL.

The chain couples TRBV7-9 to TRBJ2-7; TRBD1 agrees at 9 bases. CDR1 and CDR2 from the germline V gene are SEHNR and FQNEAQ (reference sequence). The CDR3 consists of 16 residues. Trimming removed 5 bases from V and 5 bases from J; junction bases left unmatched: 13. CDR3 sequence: CASSPDFWTGVHEQYF. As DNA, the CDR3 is TGTGCCAGCAGCCCGGATTTCTGGACAGGGGTCCACGAGCAGTACTTC.

The CDR3 here is CASQQVTGELFF. The CDR3 DNA is TGTGCCAGTCAACAGGTCACCGGGGAGCTGTTTTTT. V gene TRBV19 combines with J gene TRBJ2-2; D possibly corresponds to TRBD1 (5 bases). V lost 8 bases, J lost 4 bases, and 8 bases lay in between. CDR1 is LNHDA and CDR2 is SQIVND in the germline V gene (reference sequence). There are 12 residues in the CDR3.

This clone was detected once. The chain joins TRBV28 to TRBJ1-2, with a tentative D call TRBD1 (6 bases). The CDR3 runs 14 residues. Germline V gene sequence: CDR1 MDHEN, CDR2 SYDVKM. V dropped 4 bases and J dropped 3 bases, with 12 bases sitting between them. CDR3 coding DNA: TGTGCCAGCAGTTCGAAAGGGGGTTACTATGGCTACACCTTC. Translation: CASSSKGGYYGYTF.

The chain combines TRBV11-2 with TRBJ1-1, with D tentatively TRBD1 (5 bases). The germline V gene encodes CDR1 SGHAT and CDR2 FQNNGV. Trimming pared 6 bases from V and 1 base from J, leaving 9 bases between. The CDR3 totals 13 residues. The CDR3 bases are TGTGCCAGCAGTATACAGGAGAACACTGAAGCTTTCTTT. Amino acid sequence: CASSIQENTEAFF. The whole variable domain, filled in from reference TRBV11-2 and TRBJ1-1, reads EAGVAQSPRYKIIEKRQSVAFWCNPISGHATLYWYQQILGQGPKLLIQFQNNGVVDDSQLPKDRFSAERLKGVDSTLKIQPAKLEDSAVYLCASSIQENTEAFFGQGTRLTVV.

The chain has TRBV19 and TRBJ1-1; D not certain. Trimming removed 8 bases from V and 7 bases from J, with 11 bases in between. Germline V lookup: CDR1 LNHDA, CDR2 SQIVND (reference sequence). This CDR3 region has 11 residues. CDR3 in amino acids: CASSSGFEAFF. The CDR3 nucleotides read TGTGCCAGTTCAAGCGGTTTTGAAGCTTTCTTT.

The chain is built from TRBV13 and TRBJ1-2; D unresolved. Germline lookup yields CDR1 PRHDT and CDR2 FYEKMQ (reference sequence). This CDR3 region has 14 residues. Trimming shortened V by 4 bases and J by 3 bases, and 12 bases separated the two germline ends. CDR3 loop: CASSSPEGDYGYTF. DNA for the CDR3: TGTGCCAGCAGCTCCCCGGAAGGAGACTATGGCTACACCTTC.

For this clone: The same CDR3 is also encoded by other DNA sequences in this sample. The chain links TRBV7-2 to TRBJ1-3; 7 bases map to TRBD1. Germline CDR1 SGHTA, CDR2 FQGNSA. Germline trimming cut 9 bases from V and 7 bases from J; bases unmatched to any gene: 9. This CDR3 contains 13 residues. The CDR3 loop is CASSHPQGNTIYF. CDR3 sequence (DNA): TGTGCCAGTAGTCATCCACAGGGGAACACCATATATTTT.

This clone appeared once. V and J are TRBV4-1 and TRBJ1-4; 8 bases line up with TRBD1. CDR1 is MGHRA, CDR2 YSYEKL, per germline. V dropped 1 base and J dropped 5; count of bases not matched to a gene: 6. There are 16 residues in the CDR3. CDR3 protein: CASSQGLGQANEKLFF. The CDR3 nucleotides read TGCGCCAGCAGCCAAGGACTGGGACAGGCGAATGAAAAACTGTTTTTT.

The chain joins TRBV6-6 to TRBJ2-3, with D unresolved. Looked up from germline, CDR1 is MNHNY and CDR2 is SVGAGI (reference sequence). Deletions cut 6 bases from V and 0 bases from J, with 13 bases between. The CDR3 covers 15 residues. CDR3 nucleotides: TGTGCCAGCAGCTCCCCTGCACGGAGCACAGATACGCAGTATTTT. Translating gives CASSSPARSTDTQYF.

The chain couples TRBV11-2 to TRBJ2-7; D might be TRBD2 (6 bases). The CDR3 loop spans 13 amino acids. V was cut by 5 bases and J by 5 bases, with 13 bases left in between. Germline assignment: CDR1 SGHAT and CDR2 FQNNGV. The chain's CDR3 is CASSLAGSNEQYF. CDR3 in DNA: TGTGCCAGCAGCCTCGCCGGGAGCAACGAGCAGTACTTC.

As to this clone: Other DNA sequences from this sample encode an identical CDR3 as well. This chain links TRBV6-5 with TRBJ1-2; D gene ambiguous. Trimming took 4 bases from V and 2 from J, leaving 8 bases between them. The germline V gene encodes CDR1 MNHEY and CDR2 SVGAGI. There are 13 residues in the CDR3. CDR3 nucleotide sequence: TGTGCCAGCAGTTTCGGAGGGAACTATGGCTACACCTTC. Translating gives CASSFGGNYGYTF.

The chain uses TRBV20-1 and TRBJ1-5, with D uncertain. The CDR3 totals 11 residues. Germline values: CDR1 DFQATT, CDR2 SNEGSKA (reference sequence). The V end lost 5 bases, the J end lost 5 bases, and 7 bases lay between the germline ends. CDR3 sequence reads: CSAARDQPQHF. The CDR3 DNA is TGCAGTGCTGCGAGGGATCAGCCCCAGCATTTT.

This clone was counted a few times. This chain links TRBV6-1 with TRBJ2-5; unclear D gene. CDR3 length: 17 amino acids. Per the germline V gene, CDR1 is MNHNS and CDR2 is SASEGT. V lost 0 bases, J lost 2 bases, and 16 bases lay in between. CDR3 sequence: CASSEAKTSPAQETQYF. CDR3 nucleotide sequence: TGTGCCAGCAGTGAAGCGAAGACATCACCAGCACAAGAGACCCAGTACTTC.

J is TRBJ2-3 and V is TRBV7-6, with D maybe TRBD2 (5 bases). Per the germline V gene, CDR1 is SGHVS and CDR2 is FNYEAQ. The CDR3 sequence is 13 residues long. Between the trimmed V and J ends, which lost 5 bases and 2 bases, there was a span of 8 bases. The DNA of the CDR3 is TGTGCCAGCAGCGGCCGGGACACAGATACGCAGTATTTT. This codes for CASSGRDTDTQYF.